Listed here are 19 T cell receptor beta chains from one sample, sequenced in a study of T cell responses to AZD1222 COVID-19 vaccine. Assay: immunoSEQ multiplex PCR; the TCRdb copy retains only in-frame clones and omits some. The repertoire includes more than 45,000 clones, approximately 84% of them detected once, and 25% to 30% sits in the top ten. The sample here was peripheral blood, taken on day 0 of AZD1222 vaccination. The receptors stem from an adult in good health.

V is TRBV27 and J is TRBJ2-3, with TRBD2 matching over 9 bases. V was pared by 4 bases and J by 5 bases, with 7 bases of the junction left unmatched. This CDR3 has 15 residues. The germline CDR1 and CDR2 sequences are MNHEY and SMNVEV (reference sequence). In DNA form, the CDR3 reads TGTGCCAGCAGTTGGGGCGGGAGGGCCCAAGATACGCAGTATTTT. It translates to CASSWGGRAQDTQYF.

This CDR3 is CASSQGAADKETQYF. The DNA of the CDR3 is TGTGCCAGCAGCCAAGGGGCGGCGGATAAAGAGACCCAGTACTTC. J is TRBJ2-5 and V is TRBV4-2; D not resolved. The germline CDR1 and CDR2 sequences are LGHNA and YNFKEQ. V lost 1 base to trimming and J lost 3 bases, with 12 bases between them. There are 15 residues in the CDR3.

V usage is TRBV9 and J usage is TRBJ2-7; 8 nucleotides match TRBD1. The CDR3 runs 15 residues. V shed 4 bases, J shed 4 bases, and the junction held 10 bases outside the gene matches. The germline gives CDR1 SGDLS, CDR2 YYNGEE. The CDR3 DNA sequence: TGTGCCAGCAGCCTCCAGGGGGCGCCGCTGTACGAGCAGTACTTC. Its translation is CASSLQGAPLYEQYF.

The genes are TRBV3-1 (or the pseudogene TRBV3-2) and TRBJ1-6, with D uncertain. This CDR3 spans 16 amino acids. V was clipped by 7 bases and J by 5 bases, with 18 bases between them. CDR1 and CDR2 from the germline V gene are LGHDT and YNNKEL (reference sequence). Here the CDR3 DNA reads TGTGCCAGCAAGGGTGGAGGGCAGTCCAATAATTCACCCCTCCACTTT. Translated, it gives CASKGGGQSNNSPLHF.

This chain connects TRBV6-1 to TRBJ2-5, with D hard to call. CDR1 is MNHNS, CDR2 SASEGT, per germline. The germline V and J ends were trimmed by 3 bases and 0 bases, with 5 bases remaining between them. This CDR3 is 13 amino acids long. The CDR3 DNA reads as TGTGCCAGCAGTGACACATACCAAGAGACCCAGTACTTC. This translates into CASSDTYQETQYF.

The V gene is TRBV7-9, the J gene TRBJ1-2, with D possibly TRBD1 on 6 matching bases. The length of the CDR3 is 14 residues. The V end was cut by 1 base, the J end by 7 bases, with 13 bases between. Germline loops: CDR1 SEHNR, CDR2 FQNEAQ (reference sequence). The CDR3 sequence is CASSLDRQAAGYTF. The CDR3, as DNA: TGTGCCAGCAGCTTAGATAGACAGGCTGCTGGCTACACCTTC.

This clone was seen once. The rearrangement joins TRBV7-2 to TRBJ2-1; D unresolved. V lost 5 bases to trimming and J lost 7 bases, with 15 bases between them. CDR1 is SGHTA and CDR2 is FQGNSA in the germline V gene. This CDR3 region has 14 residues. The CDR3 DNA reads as TGTGCCAGCAGCCACGGCAACCGCGAAAATGAGCAGTTCTTC. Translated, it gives CASSHGNRENEQFF.

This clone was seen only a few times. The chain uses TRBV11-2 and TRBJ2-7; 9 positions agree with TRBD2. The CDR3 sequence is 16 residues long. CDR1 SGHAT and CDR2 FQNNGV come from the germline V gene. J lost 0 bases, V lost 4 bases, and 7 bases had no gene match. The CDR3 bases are TGTGCCAGCAGCTCCTTAAGCGGGAGGCCCTCCTACGAGCAGTACTTC. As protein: CASSSLSGRPSYEQYF.

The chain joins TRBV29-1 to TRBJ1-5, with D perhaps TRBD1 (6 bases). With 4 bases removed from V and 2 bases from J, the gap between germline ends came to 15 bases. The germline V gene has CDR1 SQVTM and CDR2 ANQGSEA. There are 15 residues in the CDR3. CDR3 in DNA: TGCAGCGTTGGAGAGGGGGGGGGACGCAATCAGCCCCAGCATTTT. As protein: CSVGEGGGRNQPQHF.

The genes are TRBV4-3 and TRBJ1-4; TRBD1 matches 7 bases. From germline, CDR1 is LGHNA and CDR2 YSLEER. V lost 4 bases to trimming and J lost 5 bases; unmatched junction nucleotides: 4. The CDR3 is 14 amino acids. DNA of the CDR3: TGCGCCAGCAGCCGACAGGGAATAAATGAAAAACTGTTTTTT. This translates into CASSRQGINEKLFF.

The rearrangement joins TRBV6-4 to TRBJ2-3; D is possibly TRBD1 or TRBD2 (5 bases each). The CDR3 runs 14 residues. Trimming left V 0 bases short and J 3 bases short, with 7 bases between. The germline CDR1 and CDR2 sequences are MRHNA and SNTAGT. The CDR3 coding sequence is TGTGCCAGCAGTGACTCGGGGGAGACAGATACGCAGTATTTT. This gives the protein CASSDSGETDTQYF.

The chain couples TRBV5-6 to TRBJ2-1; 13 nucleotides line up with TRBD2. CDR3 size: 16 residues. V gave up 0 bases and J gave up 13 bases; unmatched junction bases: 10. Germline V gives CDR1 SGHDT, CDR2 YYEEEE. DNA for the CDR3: TGTGCCAGCAGCTTGGTCACTAGCGGGAGGGCTGTTCTCCAGTTCTTC. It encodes CASSLVTSGRAVLQFF.

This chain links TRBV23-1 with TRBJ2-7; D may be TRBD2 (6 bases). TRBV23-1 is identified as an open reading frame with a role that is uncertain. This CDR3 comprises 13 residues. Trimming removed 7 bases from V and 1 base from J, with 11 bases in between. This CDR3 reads CASILRESYEQYF. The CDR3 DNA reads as TGCGCCAGCATACTCCGGGAGTCCTACGAGCAGTACTTC.

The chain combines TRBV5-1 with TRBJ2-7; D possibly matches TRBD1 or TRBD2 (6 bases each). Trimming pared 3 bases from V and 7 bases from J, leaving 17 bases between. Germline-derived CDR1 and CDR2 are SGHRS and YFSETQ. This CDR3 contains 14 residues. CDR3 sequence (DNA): TGCGCCAGCAGCTCGCTAGGGGGGCCGGGGGAGCAGTACTTC. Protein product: CASSSLGGPGEQYF.

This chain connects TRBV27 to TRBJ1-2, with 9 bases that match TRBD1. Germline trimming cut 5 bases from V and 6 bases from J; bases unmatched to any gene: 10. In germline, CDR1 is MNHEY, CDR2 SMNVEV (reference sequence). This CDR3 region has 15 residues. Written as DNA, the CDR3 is TGTGCCAGCAGTCCCCTCGGACAGGGGATAAATGGCTACACCTTC. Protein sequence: CASSPLGQGINGYTF.

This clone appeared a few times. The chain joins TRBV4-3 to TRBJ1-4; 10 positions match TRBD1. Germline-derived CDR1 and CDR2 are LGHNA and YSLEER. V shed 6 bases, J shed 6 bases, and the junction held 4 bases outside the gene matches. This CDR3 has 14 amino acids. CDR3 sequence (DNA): TGCGCCAGCAGAAGGGGGACAGGGGATGAAAAACTGTTTTTT. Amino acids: CASRRGTGDEKLFF.

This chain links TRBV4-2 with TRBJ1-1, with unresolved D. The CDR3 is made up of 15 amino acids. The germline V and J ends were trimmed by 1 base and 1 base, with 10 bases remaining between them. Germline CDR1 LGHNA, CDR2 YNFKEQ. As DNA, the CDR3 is TGTGCCAGCAGCCAAGTCCTCGACAAGAACACTGAAGCTTTCTTT. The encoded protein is CASSQVLDKNTEAFF.

The CDR3 bases are TGTGCCAGCAGTTACAGAGGGCTGGGTAGTCAGCCCCAGCATTTT. Its protein product is CASSYRGLGSQPQHF. The V gene is TRBV6-2 or TRBV6-3, the J gene TRBJ1-5, with D hard to call. This CDR3 is built from 15 residues. Germline V gene lookup returns CDR1 MNHEY and CDR2 SVGEGT. Between the trimmed V and J ends, which lost 2 bases and 6 bases, there was a span of 14 bases.

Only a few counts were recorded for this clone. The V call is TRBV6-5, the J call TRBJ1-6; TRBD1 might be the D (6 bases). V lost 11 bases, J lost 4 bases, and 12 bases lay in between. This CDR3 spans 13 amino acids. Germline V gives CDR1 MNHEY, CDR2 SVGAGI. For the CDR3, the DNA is TGTGCCGGGGGCAGCTCTTATAATTCACCCCTCCACTTT. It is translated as CAGGSSYNSPLHF.